The 12 T cell receptor beta chains listed next were all sequenced from one sample in a study of blood T cell repertoires in COVID-19. Clones were read by immunoSEQ multiplex PCR, and TCRdb kept only the in-frame ones, dropping some. The sample lists under 500,000 clones; 87% were seen once. Material for sequencing was PBMCs or T cells enriched from blood (not recorded which). All receptors come from a young woman with acute COVID-19.

The chain combines TRBV7-9 with TRBJ1-2; TRBD1 matches at 7 bases. The CDR3 extends over 17 amino acids. CDR1 is SEHNR, CDR2 FQNEAQ, per germline (reference sequence). Trimming cost V 2 bases and J 2 bases; bases outside gene matches: 11. The CDR3 coding sequence is TGTGCCAGCAGCTTAATCTCAATCGAGGGACAGAACTATGGCTACACCTTC. It specifies CASSLISIEGQNYGYTF.

The chain links TRBV7-2 to TRBJ2-4; D remains ambiguous. The CDR3 totals 16 residues. Germline V gene sequence: CDR1 SGHTA, CDR2 FQGNSA. Between the trimmed V and J ends, which lost 1 base and 0 bases, there was a span of 10 bases. This chain's CDR3 is CASSLETILAKNIQYF. The CDR3 nucleotides are TGTGCCAGCAGCTTAGAAACGATACTAGCCAAAAACATTCAGTACTTC.

J is TRBJ2-4 and V is TRBV2, with D tentatively TRBD2 (5 bases). V shed 1 base and J shed 13 bases, with 8 bases lying between them. Germline V lookup: CDR1 SNHLY, CDR2 FYNNEI. The CDR3 runs to 11 residues. CDR3 region: CASSEEGGQYF. The CDR3 DNA is TGTGCCAGCAGTGAAGAGGGCGGGCAGTACTTC.

The chain uses TRBV4-3 and TRBJ2-3; TRBD2 is a possible D gene (6 bases). This CDR3 has 15 residues. V gave up 0 bases and J gave up 5 bases, with 12 bases separating them. Germline CDR1 LGHNA, CDR2 YSLEER. The CDR3 loop is CASSQDFGEVDTQYF. In DNA form, the CDR3 reads TGCGCCAGCAGCCAAGACTTCGGGGAGGTAGATACGCAGTATTTT.

The chain is built from TRBV3-1 (or the pseudogene TRBV3-2) and TRBJ2-1, with 12 bases matching TRBD2. Unmatched junction bases numbered 9, after V lost 5 bases and J lost 7 bases. Germline CDR1 and CDR2: LGHDT and YNNKEL (reference sequence). CDR3 length equals 16 residues. The DNA for the CDR3 is TGTGCCAGCAGCGACAGACTAGCGGGAGAATCTAATGAGCAGTTCTTC. Amino acids: CASSDRLAGESNEQFF.

The chain links TRBV9 to TRBJ2-5; 8 bases match TRBD1. The junction had 12 bases not matched to a gene; V was cut back by 4 bases and J by 1 base. CDR1 and CDR2 from the germline V gene are SGDLS and YYNGEE. CDR3 length: 17 amino acids. The CDR3 DNA reads TGTGCCAGCAGCCCTCTGGACAGGGATTATCTCCAAGAGACCCAGTACTTC. Encoded protein: CASSPLDRDYLQETQYF.

The chain couples TRBV5-1 to TRBJ2-2, with 8 bases aligning to TRBD2. V dropped 2 bases and J dropped 3; count of bases not matched to a gene: 6. Germline CDR1 SGHRS, CDR2 YFSETQ. There are 16 residues in the CDR3. The CDR3 protein is CASSFYPAGDTGELFF. DNA for the CDR3: TGCGCCAGCAGCTTTTATCCAGCGGGAGACACCGGGGAGCTGTTTTTT.

The chain is built from TRBV5-1 and TRBJ1-2; the D gene is possibly TRBD1 (6 bases). CDR3 length: 15 residues. From germline, CDR1 is SGHRS and CDR2 YFSETQ. Trimming left V 3 bases short and J 7 bases short, with 19 bases between. CDR3 nucleotides: TGCGCCAGCAGCTGGATACCCACAGGGAAGGTTGGCTACACCTTC. This sequence encodes CASSWIPTGKVGYTF.

The chain uses TRBV6-4 and TRBJ1-2; D may be TRBD1 (6 bases). Trimming stripped 6 bases from V and 3 bases from J, with 20 bases between. Germline V lookup: CDR1 MRHNA, CDR2 SNTAGT. This CDR3 has 16 residues. Here the CDR3 DNA reads TGTGCCAGCAGGGACGGGACATTGTCAAGGGACTATGGCTACACCTTC. Translating it yields CASRDGTLSRDYGYTF.

The chain joins TRBV20-1 to TRBJ1-5; 9 positions match TRBD1. From germline, CDR1 is DFQATT and CDR2 SNEGSKA (reference sequence). Trimming cost V 3 bases and J 5 bases; bases outside gene matches: 5. The CDR3 sequence is 14 residues long. This CDR3 reads CSASRDRVYQPQHF. The CDR3 DNA follows: TGCAGTGCTAGTCGGGACAGGGTTTATCAGCCCCAGCATTTT.

This rearrangement joins TRBV12-5 to TRBJ1-5; D gene ambiguous. The germline V gene has CDR1 LGHNT and CDR2 FRNRAP. The CDR3 extends over 11 amino acids. V was pared by 6 bases and J by 3 bases, with 3 bases between. CDR3 in DNA: TGTGCTAGTGGATACAATCAGCCCCAGCATTTT. Amino acids: CASGYNQPQHF. Together with reference TRBV12-5 and TRBJ1-5, the CDR3 gives the full variable domain: DARVTQTPRHKVTEMGQEVTMRCQPILGHNTVFWYRQTMMQGLELLAYFRNRAPLDDSGMPKDRFSAEMPDATLATLKIQPSEPRDSAVYFCASGYNQPQHFGDGTRLSIL.

CDR3 loop: CASNGQGDGYTF. CDR3 DNA: TGTGCCAGCAATGGACAGGGTGATGGCTACACCTTC. V and J are TRBV19 and TRBJ1-2, with TRBD1 matching 8 bases. V lost 9 bases, J lost 6 bases, and 6 bases stayed unmatched. CDR3 length: 12 residues. Germline assignment: CDR1 LNHDA and CDR2 SQIVND (reference sequence).